Below, one TCR beta chain is given with its context. What it binds is unknown. This sample is drawn from a study of CD8 T cells in ankylosing spondylitis. Losses at the gene ends were 3 bases for V and 0 bases for J; bases not matched to a gene: 11. The CDR3 is 18 residues long. CDR1 and CDR2 (germline): SGHDT, YYEEEE. Making the TCR beta libraries involved quantitative 5'-RACE with molecular barcodes. TCRdb recomputed calls from the 5' RACE reads with MiXCR, one row per CDR3 protein. The table lists about 480,000 distinct CDR3 sequences, 17% of them singletons. Broader study findings: Significant enrichment of disease-linked clones was reported in matched ankylosing spondylitis synovial fluid. Made up of eight highly homologous variants, a TCR beta motif appeared characteristic of ankylosing spondylitis blood. Past studies reported some motif variants in reactive arthritis synovial fluid and blood.

The sequence was collected from a male donor with ankylosing spondylitis. Sequencing was done on a sample of blood, either unsorted or a sorted T cell fraction (not recorded which). The rearrangement uses TRBV5-6 and TRBJ2-3; 9 bases are shared with TRBD1. This CDR3 reads CASSWDRVQPVSTDTQYF. DNA of the CDR3: TGTGCCAGCAGCTGGGACAGGGTACAACCAGTTAGCACAGATACGCAGTATTTT.